These 15 T cell receptor beta chains originate from one sample sequenced in a study of cytomegalovirus exposure and HLA in healthy donors. Researchers ran the PCR with 60 Vbeta and 13 Jbeta primers. Here immunoSEQ multiplex PCR was the method, and the copy in TCRdb shows in-frame clones only, minus some. This table has under 250,000 clones, about 72% appearing once. The sequenced sample consisted of PBMCs. Source of these receptors: a male donor in good health and CMV-seronegative.

The genes are TRBV5-1 and TRBJ2-4; TRBD1 matches 8 bases. This CDR3 has 17 residues. CDR1 and CDR2 (germline): SGHRS, YFSETQ. V shed 0 bases, J shed 0 bases, and the junction held 5 bases outside the gene matches. CDR3 in amino acids: CASSLGGQGLAKNIQYF. In nucleotides, the CDR3 is TGCGCCAGCAGCTTGGGTGGACAGGGACTAGCCAAAAACATTCAGTACTTC. The variable domain in full, with the rest retrieved from reference TRBV5-1 and TRBJ2-4, is KAGVTQTPRYLIKTRGQQVTLSCSPISGHRSVSWYQQTPGQGLQFLFEYFSETQRNKGNFPGRFSGRQFSNSRSEMNVSTLELGDSALYLCASSLGGQGLAKNIQYFGAGTRLSVL.

The chain has TRBV5-6 and TRBJ1-6, with D perhaps TRBD1 (6 bases). Trimming removed 0 bases at V and 5 bases at J, with 12 bases between. CDR1 is SGHDT, CDR2 YYEEEE, per germline. This CDR3 has 16 residues. The CDR3 nucleotides read TGTGCCAGCAGCTTGGACAGGGCTGAGAATAATTCACCCCTCCACTTT. Its translation is CASSLDRAENNSPLHF.

CDR3 sequence reads: CASSSGWTGLQPQHF. DNA for the CDR3: TGTGCCAGCAGCTCGGGGTGGACAGGGTTGCAGCCCCAGCATTTT. V is TRBV5-8 and J is TRBJ1-5; 8 bases are shared with TRBD1. V shed 3 bases and J 7 bases; nucleotides not matched to a gene: 9. The CDR3 has 15 residues. The V gene's germline CDR1 is SGHTS and CDR2 YDEGEE.

This sequence joins TRBV7-9 and TRBJ2-7; 8 bases fit TRBD1. V gave up 5 bases and J gave up 6 bases; unmatched junction bases: 6. This CDR3 region has 13 residues. The germline V gene has CDR1 SEHNR and CDR2 FQNEAQ (reference sequence). The DNA for the CDR3 is TGTGCCAGCAGCCAGACAGGGGTTAGCGAGCAGTACTTC. Amino acids: CASSQTGVSEQYF.

The chain links TRBV7-3 to TRBJ2-6; weak D call: TRBD2 (6 bases). Germline CDR1 reads SGHTA; CDR2 reads FQGTGA. The CDR3 has 19 amino acids. V lost 3 bases, J lost 3 bases, and 21 bases lay in between. The CDR3 reads CASSFIPYKARDGANVLTF. The CDR3 DNA reads TGTGCCAGCAGCTTCATCCCTTACAAGGCGCGGGATGGGGCCAACGTCCTGACTTTC.

A single count supports this clone. One end of the junction fails to match germline, which may point to a read error. The chain combines TRBV5-5 with TRBJ1-2; 8 bases are shared with TRBD1. Germline V gene lookup returns CDR1 SGHKS and CDR2 YYEKEE (reference sequence). The CDR3 has 15 residues. The CDR3 protein is CASGFQDRAGYGYTF. DNA for the CDR3: TGTGCCAGCGGCTTTCAGGACAGGGCCGGCTATGGCTACACCTTC. The whole variable domain, filled in from reference TRBV5-5 and TRBJ1-2, reads DAGVTQSPTHLIKTRGQQVTLRCSPISGHKSVSWYQQVLGQGPQFIFQYYEKEERGRGNFPDRFSARQFPNYSSELNVNALLLGDSALYLCASGFQDRAGYGYTFGSGTRLTVV.

Turning to this clone: An end of the junction does not agree with germline; a read error may underlie this. Other DNA sequences in this sample translate to the same CDR3. The chain employs TRBV19 and TRBJ2-7; D perhaps matches TRBD1 (6 bases). Germline-derived CDR1 and CDR2 are LNHDA and SQIVND (reference sequence). The length of the CDR3 is 16 residues. The CDR3 reads CASSPHRQAKSSEQYF. CDR3 DNA sequence: TGCGCCAGTAGTCCCCACCGACAGGCCAAGAGTAGTGAGCAGTACTTC.

In this sample, this clone turned up a few times. This chain joins TRBV4-1 and TRBJ2-2, with 8 bases aligning to TRBD1. CDR3 size: 16 residues. Losses at the gene ends were 1 base for V and 3 bases for J; bases not matched to a gene: 4. Germline CDR1 and CDR2: MGHRA and YSYEKL. The CDR3 bases are TGCGCCAGCAGCCAAGCAGGGGGCCTTGACACCGGGGAGCTGTTTTTT. It yields the protein CASSQAGGLDTGELFF.

The chain is built from TRBV5-1 and TRBJ2-1; 7 bases agree with TRBD2. The CDR3 runs 13 residues. V was clipped by 0 bases and J by 13 bases; unmatched bases: 7. Germline V CDR1 and CDR2: SGHRS, YFSETQ. CDR3 in amino acids: CASSLEQAGVQFF. The CDR3 DNA follows: TGCGCCAGCAGCTTGGAACAGGCGGGAGTTCAGTTCTTC.

The chain carries TRBV5-1 and TRBJ2-5; 9 nucleotides align to TRBD2. Germline V gene data show CDR1 as SGHRS and CDR2 as YFSETQ. V was pared by 3 bases and J by 2 bases, with 5 bases of the junction left unmatched. The CDR3 has 15 amino acids. The CDR3 DNA reads as TGCGCCAGCAGCTCTTCTAGCGGGGCTCAAGAGACCCAGTACTTC. It yields the protein CASSSSSGAQETQYF.

This chain connects TRBV29-1 to TRBJ2-7, with TRBD1 as a possible D gene (6 bases). Germline V gives CDR1 SQVTM, CDR2 ANQGSEA. With 3 bases removed from V and 0 bases from J, the gap between germline ends came to 15 bases. The CDR3 contains 15 residues. The CDR3 nucleotides are TGCAGCGTTGAGAAAGGGACATTAGGCTCCTACGAGCAGTACTTC. Protein product: CSVEKGTLGSYEQYF.

The V gene is TRBV5-1, the J gene TRBJ2-7; D remains ambiguous. The CDR3 has 12 amino acids. V lost 3 bases, J lost 2 bases, and 6 bases lay in between. Looked up from germline, CDR1 is SGHRS and CDR2 is YFSETQ. CDR3 nucleotides: TGCGCCAGCAGCTCCAATCCCTACGAGCAGTACTTC. Protein: CASSSNPYEQYF.

The chain uses TRBV4-1 and TRBJ2-7; 9 bases match TRBD2. The germline CDR1 and CDR2 sequences are MGHRA and YSYEKL. Germline trimming cut 2 bases from V and 3 bases from J; bases unmatched to any gene: 8. The CDR3 contains 16 residues. CDR3 sequence: CASSQIPSGTNYEQYF. Here the CDR3 DNA reads TGCGCCAGCAGCCAAATCCCTAGCGGGACGAACTACGAGCAGTACTTC.

To note about this clone: One end of the junction does not line up with germline, which may come from a read error. The chain recombines TRBV7-9 with TRBJ2-3, with TRBD2 identical over 7 bases. The CDR3 has 16 amino acids. CDR1 is SEHNR and CDR2 is FQNEAQ in the germline V gene (reference sequence). The DNA for the CDR3 is TGTTCCAGCAGCGCGACGGGGGAGGGCCCGACAGATACGCAGTATTTT. It is translated as CSSSATGEGPTDTQYF.

This sequence joins TRBV5-1 and TRBJ1-4, with D perhaps TRBD1 (5 bases). Trimming removed 0 bases at V and 7 bases at J, with 7 bases between. The CDR3 is made up of 13 amino acids. Germline V gene lookup returns CDR1 SGHRS and CDR2 YFSETQ. The CDR3 loop is CASSLAGGEKLFF. CDR3 DNA: TGCGCCAGCAGCTTGGCCGGGGGTGAAAAACTGTTTTTT.